Listed below are T cell receptor beta chains from one sample, sequenced in a study of beta chain features in type 1 diabetes. Libraries were prepared by immunoSEQ multiplex PCR; TCRdb keeps only in-frame clonotypes and omits some of them. This table has roughly 700,000 clones, 13% appearing once. The sequencing input was naive CD4+ T cells from blood. The receptor source for this set is a man younger than 35 with type 1 diabetes. The conserved cysteine and the conserved F or W are not part of the CDR3 here.

>TRBJ1-5|12|TRBV6-1
ASGTGGNNQPQH
>TRBJ2-5|13|TRBV5-4
ASKISGGLGETQY
>TRBJ2-3|14|TRBV18
ASSPGSGGLSDTQY
>TRBJ2-1|11|TRBV30
ASKTSGAIEQF
>TRBJ1-1|13|TRBV7-9
ASSPQGQLNTEAF
>TRBJ2-7|13|TRBV5-1
ASSFDTQSSYEQY
>TRBJ2-1|12|TRBV29-1
SVEHRGVYNEQF
>TRBJ2-1|13|TRBV10-3
ASGLAGGLRNEQF
>TRBJ2-7|10|TRBV18
ASSPQGVAGY
>TRBJ2-3|15|TRBV7-6
ASSLEAGHGGTDTQY
>TRBJ1-3|10|TRBV6-5
ASAVAGNTIY
>TRBJ1-1|12|TRBV18
ASSPPSENTEAF
>TRBJ2-7|12|TRBV27
ASSPPGTIYEQY
>TRBJ2-3|12|TRBV11-1
ASSGPGSTDTQY
>TRBJ1-2|11|TRBV7-2
ASSPGVARGYT
>TRBJ1-1|13|TRBV4-1
ASSQVPGLNTEAF
>TRBJ2-4|12|TRBV5-1
ASSPNTGWNIQY
>TRBJ1-1|11|TRBV27
ASSWVGDTEAF
>TRBJ1-1|10|TRBV2
ASEKTNTEAF
>TRBJ2-2|10|TRBV29-1
SVENSSGELF
>TRBJ2-7|11|TRBV27
ASSGQGGHEQY
>TRBJ2-1|13|TRBV5-4
ASSLGQGAYNEQF
>TRBJ1-1|13|TRBV13
ASSLVGQGAPEAF
>TRBJ1-1|11|TRBV30
AWSPAAHTEAF
>TRBJ1-1|12|TRBV9
ASSVTQMNTEAF
>TRBJ1-1|12|TRBV7-2
ASTNTMMNTEAF
>TRBJ2-6|11|TRBV29-1
SVADSGANVLT
>TRBJ2-7|9|TRBV29-1
SVGATYEQY
>TRBJ2-1|17|TRBV5-1
ASTWAETGEHSSYNEQF
>TRBJ1-5|12|TRBV7-9
ASSNQGVNQPQH
>TRBJ1-6|11|TRBV10-3
AIRGQGAGPLH
>TRBJ2-1|13|TRBV7-6
ASSLETSVRNEQF
>TRBJ2-6|16|TRBV25-1
ASSEWGPQGSGANVLT
>TRBJ2-3|12|TRBV9
ASSDWRGTDTQY
>TRBJ1-5|12|TRBV2
ASNRDGSNQPQH
>TRBJ1-3|11|TRBV7-3
ASSSGLGNTIY
>TRBJ1-2|12|TRBV2
ASSEVGDAGGYT
>TRBJ2-7|11|TRBV6-6
ASSWDRDYEQY
>TRBJ1-3|11|TRBV2
ASSDGIGNTIY
>TRBJ2-5|12|TRBV2
ASTPDRFQETQY
>TRBJ2-1|10|TRBV18
ASSPQFDEQF
>TRBJ1-4|13|TRBV30
AWSLLTGAGEKLF
>TRBJ2-7|12|TRBV29-1
SAAPGQGQYEQY
>TRBJ1-3|14|TRBV9
ASSASAANSGNTIY
>TRBJ2-5|12|TRBV7-9
ASSLYLEGETQY
>TRBJ1-2|14|TRBV29-1
SVEERTKLEGGGYT
>TRBJ2-2|13|TRBV9
ASSVARANTGELF
>TRBJ2-7|12|TRBV11-1
ASGLQGPSYEQY
>TRBJ1-2|13|TRBV5-1
ASSLEGSPIYGYT
>TRBJ1-1|14|TRBV7-9
ASSYVGRRMNTEAF
>TRBJ1-2|12|TRBV6-6
ASSYGTGRYGYT
>TRBJ1-2|12|TRBV2
ASSEGGSNYGYT
>TRBJ2-1|13|TRBV5-4
ASTLGGGANNEQF
>TRBJ1-5|12|TRBV7-7
ASRRGGSNQPQH
>TRBJ1-1|12|TRBV5-1
ASSPDRRNTEAF
>TRBJ2-1|13|TRBV5-1
ASSLEQRVGLEQF